These 6 T cell receptor beta chains were sequenced from one sample in a study of Ad26.COV2.S vaccination and SARS-CoV-2 variants. The treatment denotes: 15 to 20 received Ad26.COV2.S at low or high dose, single or two shots; about 5 received placebo; per-sample allocation not given. Vaccine and placebo recipients were sampled on day 63 after the first injection. Assay: immunoSEQ multiplex PCR; the TCRdb copy retains only in-frame clones and omits some. The table has more than 300,000 clones, 85% seen once. The sample in question was peripheral blood, obtained in a trial of Ad26.COV2.S vaccine versus placebo. Receptors originate from a person aged 18-60 years who received the Ad26.COV2.S COVID-19 vaccine or a placebo.

The chain has TRBV5-1 and TRBJ1-2; 10 nucleotides align to TRBD1. The CDR3 runs 14 residues. V trimming: 4 bases; J trimming: 4 bases; junction bases outside the gene matches: 4. The germline V gene has CDR1 SGHRS and CDR2 YFSETQ. The CDR3 DNA reads as TGCGCCAGCAGCGCGGACAGGGGGACCTATGGCTACACCTTC. Its translation: CASSADRGTYGYTF. Using reference TRBV5-1 and TRBJ1-2 for the parts outside the CDR3, the full variable domain is KAGVTQTPRYLIKTRGQQVTLSCSPISGHRSVSWYQQTPGQGLQFLFEYFSETQRNKGNFPGRFSGRQFSNSRSEMNVSTLELGDSALYLCASSADRGTYGYTFGSGTRLTVV.

The chain recombines TRBV4-1 with TRBJ2-5; TRBD2 might be the D (5 bases). Germline V gene lookup returns CDR1 MGHRA and CDR2 YSYEKL. V was clipped by 0 bases and J by 5 bases, with 22 bases between them. CDR3 length: 18 residues. The CDR3 DNA is TGCGCCAGCAGCCAAGATAGGACTCAACGGGGTACAATCGAGACCCAGTACTTC. Residues: CASSQDRTQRGTIETQYF.

The chain links TRBV7-8 to TRBJ2-1, with TRBD2 identical over 9 bases. The CDR3 has 12 residues. Trimming removed 6 bases from V and 8 bases from J; junction bases left unmatched: 2. Germline V gene sequence: CDR1 SGHVS, CDR2 FQNEAQ. CDR3 nucleotide sequence: TGTGCCAGCAGGATAGCGGGGGATGAGCAGTTCTTC. Protein: CASRIAGDEQFF.

This clone is labeled medium-sized. The rearrangement links TRBV15 to TRBJ2-3, with TRBD1 identical over 7 bases. This CDR3 spans 16 amino acids. V was pared by 0 bases and J by 1 base, with 4 bases of the junction left unmatched. Germline values: CDR1 LNHNV, CDR2 YYDKDF (reference sequence). In DNA form, the CDR3 reads TGTGCCACCAGCAGAGAGAGGGGGCAGGGCACAGATACGCAGTATTTT. Translation gives CATSRERGQGTDTQYF.

V is TRBV7-2 and J is TRBJ1-5; 11 bases map to TRBD1. With V trimmed by 5 bases and J by 5 bases, 11 bases remained unmatched. Germline values: CDR1 SGHTA, CDR2 FQGNSA. This CDR3 has 17 residues. In nucleotides, the CDR3 is TGTGCCAGCAGCCCAGGCGTCGGGACAGGGGGGTATCAGCCCCAGCATTTT. It translates to CASSPGVGTGGYQPQHF.

V gene TRBV6-5 combines with J gene TRBJ1-6, with D uncertain. CDR1 is MNHEY, CDR2 SVGAGI, per germline. The V end lost 0 bases, the J end lost 6 bases, and 12 bases lay between the germline ends. This CDR3 contains 16 residues. The CDR3: CASSYSTVHRNSPLHF. Written as DNA, the CDR3 is TGTGCCAGCAGTTACTCGACGGTCCACCGTAATTCACCCCTCCACTTT.